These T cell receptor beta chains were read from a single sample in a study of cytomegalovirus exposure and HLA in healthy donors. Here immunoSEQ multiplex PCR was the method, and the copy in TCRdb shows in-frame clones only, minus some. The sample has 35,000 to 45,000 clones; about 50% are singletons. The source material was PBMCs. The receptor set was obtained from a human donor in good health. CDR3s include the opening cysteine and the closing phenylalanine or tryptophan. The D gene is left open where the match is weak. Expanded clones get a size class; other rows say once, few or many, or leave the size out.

TGTGCCAGTAGTATCAGGGCGCGGAACACTGAAGCTTTCTTT	CASSIRARNTEAFF	TRBV19	.	.	14	TRBJ1-1
TGCGCCAGCAGCCCCGGACAGATCTATGGCTACACCTTC	CASSPGQIYGYTF	TRBV5-1	.	few	13	TRBJ1-2
TGTGCCAGCAGGCTACAGGGGCCCTATCAGCCCCAGCATTTT	CASRLQGPYQPQHF	TRBV2	TRBD1	few	14	TRBJ1-5
TGCGCCAGCAGCCAAGACGCAACAGACTCCTACAATGAGCAGTTCTTC	CASSQDATDSYNEQFF	TRBV4-3	.	.	16	TRBJ2-1
TGTGCCATCAGTGAGGGGGCCTCCGAAGCTTTCTTT	CAISEGASEAFF	TRBV10-3	.	.	12	TRBJ1-1
TGTGCCAGCAGTGAACAGGGGAGCAGCATTCAGTACTTC	CASSEQGSSIQYF	TRBV6-1	.	few	13	TRBJ2-4
TGTGCCAGTAGTATCCCCACAGGGGGGGCAACTAATGAAAAACTGTTTTTT	CASSIPTGGATNEKLFF	TRBV19	TRBD1	.	17	TRBJ1-4
TGTGCCAGCAGCAAAGGACCTCTCAGGCGGGAGGGCCTGTACGAGCAGTACTTC	CASSKGPLRREGLYEQYF	TRBV21-1	.	.	18	TRBJ2-7
TGTGCCAGCAGTTTGTTTGGGAGAAGGGACACTGAAGCTTTCTTT	CASSLFGRRDTEAFF	TRBV27	.	.	15	TRBJ1-1
TGTGCCAGTGGTGACAGGAACACTGAAGCTTTCTTT	CASGDRNTEAFF	TRBV19	.	.	12	TRBJ1-1
TGCGCCAGCAGCCAAGGGGAGGGTTGGGGCACAGATACGCAGTATTTT	CASSQGEGWGTDTQYF	TRBV4-3	TRBD2	.	16	TRBJ2-3
TGCAGTGAACAGGGAGGGGATACGCAGTATTTT	CSEQGGDTQYF	TRBV20-1	.	.	11	TRBJ2-3
TGTGCCAGCAGCCCCAGATCCTACAGGGGCTTAGAAAACACCATATATTTT	CASSPRSYRGLENTIYF	TRBV9	TRBD1	.	17	TRBJ1-3
TGTGCCAGCAGCCAAGATGGGACTAGCGGCTCCTACGAGCAGTACTTC	CASSQDGTSGSYEQYF	TRBV7-2	TRBD2	few	16	TRBJ2-7
TGCGCCAGCTCGCCACCGGACAGTCTTATAGACGAAGCTTTCTTT	CASSPPDSLIDEAFF	TRBV18	.	.	15	TRBJ1-1
TGTGCCAGCAGCCCACGCGGGACGGCAACTCAAGAGACCCAGTACTTC	CASSPRGTATQETQYF	TRBV7-3	.	.	16	TRBJ2-5
TGCGCCAGCAGCTTGAGATTGGAGGGCAGCATTCAGTACTTC	CASSLRLEGSIQYF	TRBV5-1	.	.	14	TRBJ2-4
TGTGCCAGCAGCAAGGGGGACAGGGGAAGTGAAAAACTGTTTTTT	CASSKGDRGSEKLFF	TRBV7-2	TRBD1	.	15	TRBJ1-4
TGCAGTGCCGGCGGGGGCTACGAGCAGTACTTC	CSAGGGYEQYF	TRBV20-1	TRBD2	few	11	TRBJ2-7
TGTGCCAGCAGCCCGTATCAAGAGACCCAGTACTTC	CASSPYQETQYF	TRBV11-2	.	few	12	TRBJ2-5
TGCGCCAGCAGCCAGCAGGGACTAGCGTCTTCCTACGAGCAGTACTTC	CASSQQGLASSYEQYF	TRBV4-1	TRBD2	few	16	TRBJ2-7
TGCGCCAGCAGCGTCAAGCCGGACGTCGGGGACAATGAGCAGTTCTTC	CASSVKPDVGDNEQFF	TRBV4-1	.	.	16	TRBJ2-1
TGTGCCAGTTCCGGGACAAACGAAGTCCGGTTCTTC	CASSGTNEVRFF	TRBV2	.	.	12	TRBJ2-1
TGTGCCAGCAGCTTGTGGCCGGGAGAGCAGTACTTC	CASSLWPGEQYF	TRBV5-4	.	.	12	TRBJ2-7
TGCGCCAGCAGCCAGCCGGGAGCAGGGCTGATCGAGCAGTACTTC	CASSQPGAGLIEQYF	TRBV4-3	.	.	15	TRBJ2-7
TGTGCCAGCTCAAGGACAGCCAGCACAGATACGCAGTATTTT	CASSRTASTDTQYF	TRBV18	.	.	14	TRBJ2-3
TGCGCCAGCAGCCACCAGGGGGGCTCTGGAAACACCATATATTTT	CASSHQGGSGNTIYF	TRBV4-3	TRBD1	few	15	TRBJ1-3
TGTGCCAGTAGTCCCGCCGACAGGGGGCGATTAGCCAAAAACATTCAGTACTTC	CASSPADRGRLAKNIQYF	TRBV19	TRBD1	few	18	TRBJ2-4
TGTGCCAGCAGCCCACAGGGCTTTGGCAATCAGCCCCAGCATTTT	CASSPQGFGNQPQHF	TRBV7-2	.	.	15	TRBJ1-5
TGTGCCAGTAGTACCTGGACAGGGCCCAACTATGGCTACACCTTC	CASSTWTGPNYGYTF	TRBV19	TRBD1	.	15	TRBJ1-2
TGTGCCAGCAGCTTTCCACCGTCGACAGGGGCCGGGAACACTGAAGCTTTCTTT	CASSFPPSTGAGNTEAFF	TRBV11-3	TRBD1	.	18	TRBJ1-1
TGTGCCAGCTCACCCTCCGGGTCTAACAATCAGCCCCAGCATTTT	CASSPSGSNNQPQHF	TRBV18	.	.	15	TRBJ1-5
TGTGCCTGGAGGCAACGGACAGGATACAATGAGCAGTTCTTC	CAWRQRTGYNEQFF	TRBV30	TRBD1	.	14	TRBJ2-1
TGTGCCAGCAGAATCCCGGGACAGACCTACGAGCAGTACTTC	CASRIPGQTYEQYF	TRBV28	TRBD1	few	14	TRBJ2-7
TGTGCCATCAGTGATCCCCCGGACCCCCGGTGGGGACAGGGGAACGAGCAGTACTTC	CAISDPPDPRWGQGNEQYF	TRBV10-3	TRBD1	.	19	TRBJ2-7
TGTGCCAGCAGTTTAGCGGCAGGGAATTCACCCCTCCACTTT	CASSLAAGNSPLHF	TRBV28	.	few	14	TRBJ1-6
TGTGCCAGCAGACGAACCGGGGAGGCAGATACGCAGTATTTT	CASRRTGEADTQYF	TRBV13	.	.	14	TRBJ2-3
TGCGCCAGCAGCCAAGATGGGAGGGAGTTCTCCTACAATGAGCAGTTCTTC	CASSQDGREFSYNEQFF	TRBV4-3	TRBD2	.	17	TRBJ2-1
TGTGCCAGCAGCTTAGTAATCCTTGGGGAGCTGTTTTTT	CASSLVILGELFF	TRBV7-2	.	.	13	TRBJ2-2
TGTGCCAGCAGCCCCCGGACAGGGCCAGATACGCAGTATTTT	CASSPRTGPDTQYF	TRBV7-3	TRBD1	few	14	TRBJ2-3
TGTGCTAGTGGTTTGGGGGTAGGGGACACTGAAGCTTTCTTT	CASGLGVGDTEAFF	TRBV12-5	.	.	14	TRBJ1-1
TGTGCCAGCAGCCGGGGGGAGGTCACCTACGAGCAGTACTTC	CASSRGEVTYEQYF	TRBV6-5	TRBD2	few	14	TRBJ2-7
TGCGCCAGCAGCTTGGACAGGGGAGGTTACGAGCAGTACTTC	CASSLDRGGYEQYF	TRBV5-1	.	.	14	TRBJ2-7
TGTGCCAGCAGCCTCCGAACGACAGCTAGCTCCTACGAGCAGTACTTC	CASSLRTTASSYEQYF	TRBV11-1	.	few	16	TRBJ2-7
TGCGCCAGCAGCTTTGTACAGGGGGGTACCGGGGAGCTGTTTTTT	CASSFVQGGTGELFF	TRBV5-1	TRBD1	few	15	TRBJ2-2
TGTGCCAGCAGTACCGGGACAGCGAATTCACCCCTCCACTTT	CASSTGTANSPLHF	TRBV25-1	TRBD1	.	14	TRBJ1-6
TGTGCCAGCTCACCGGGGAGGGAGGATGAAGCTTTCTTT	CASSPGREDEAFF	TRBV18	.	once	13	TRBJ1-1
TGTGCCAGCAGCCCGGCGGGACTGCTCTCTGGGGCCAACGTCCTGACTTTC	CASSPAGLLSGANVLTF	TRBV9	.	.	17	TRBJ2-6
TGTGCCAGCAGTACGGGTAGTGGGGGCCAGCCCCAGCATTTT	CASSTGSGGQPQHF	TRBV7-2	.	.	14	TRBJ1-5
TGTGCCAGCTCACCTATGGCAGGGAAGACAGATACGCAGTATTTT	CASSPMAGKTDTQYF	TRBV18	.	.	15	TRBJ2-3
TGTGCCAGCAGCTTAGACAGGAATCAGCCCCAGCATTTT	CASSLDRNQPQHF	TRBV7-3	.	.	13	TRBJ1-5
TGTGCCAGCAGCCAAGATTCCCGGTTGTATGGAAACACCATATATTTT	CASSQDSRLYGNTIYF	TRBV14	.	.	16	TRBJ1-3
TGTGCCAGCAGCCCCTTCGACGGGGGAGGCTCAGATACGCAGTATTTT	CASSPFDGGGSDTQYF	TRBV7-3	.	.	16	TRBJ2-3